These T cell receptor beta chains were read from a single sample in a study of cytomegalovirus exposure and HLA in healthy donors. Assay: immunoSEQ multiplex PCR; the TCRdb copy retains only in-frame clones and omits some. The sample holds around 140,000 clones, 80% seen once. The sequencing sample was made of PBMCs. All receptors come from a man aged 40-49 years in good health and CMV-seronegative. CDR3s include the opening cysteine and the closing phenylalanine or tryptophan. The D gene is left open where the match is weak. A clone size is listed for some rows: how often the clone was seen (once, few, many), or a class if it is expanded.

V	length	D	size	J	DNA	CDR3
TRBV6-4	15	-	-	TRBJ1-2	TGTGCCAGCAGTGACTCTAACTCAGGGAACTATGGCTACACCTTC	CASSDSNSGNYGYTF
TRBV7-9	17	-	-	TRBJ1-6	TGTGCCAGCAGCTTACGACCAATCAGGGGATATAATTCACCCCTCCACTTT	CASSLRPIRGYNSPLHF
TRBV19	14	TRBD1	-	TRBJ2-7	TGTGCCAGTAGTCTCGGACAGGGGTCCTACGAGCAGTACTTC	CASSLGQGSYEQYF
TRBV14	13	-	-	TRBJ1-2	TGTGCCAGCAGCCAACCAGCTAACTATGGCTACACCTTC	CASSQPANYGYTF
TRBV6-1	13	TRBD1	-	TRBJ1-1	TGTGCCAGCACCCTTCACAGGGGAGTTGAAGCTTTCTTT	CASTLHRGVEAFF
TRBV29-1	13	-	-	TRBJ1-1	TGCAGCGTTGAGGCAGGGTGGAACACTGAAGCTTTCTTT	CSVEAGWNTEAFF
TRBV5-1	18	TRBD2	-	TRBJ2-6	TGCGCCAGCAGCTTGGCGGGGGGGAGAGGCTCTGGGGCCAACGGCCTGACTTTC	CASSLAGGRGSGANGLTF
TRBV5-1	14	TRBD2	-	TRBJ2-1	TGCGCCAGCAGCTCTAGCGGGGGAGGAGATGAGCAGTTCTTC	CASSSSGGGDEQFF
TRBV5-1	16	-	few	TRBJ1-6	TGCGCCAGCAGCTCCACGGGTCGGGGGTACAATTCACCCCTCCACTTT	CASSSTGRGYNSPLHF
TRBV28	15	-	once	TRBJ2-5	TGTGCCAGCAGTTTATCGCCTGGGGCCTCGGAGACCCAGTACTTC	CASSLSPGASETQYF
TRBV1	18	-	once	TRBJ2-7	TGCACCAGCAGCCAAGTACAGGGTTGGCCCCTTCTGACCTACGAGCAGTACTTC	CTSSQVQGWPLLTYEQYF
TRBV6-5	15	TRBD2	-	TRBJ2-5	TGTGCCACCCAACGGTCGGGGGGGGCAGTGGAGACCCAGTACTTC	CATQRSGGAVETQYF
TRBV2	14	-	-	TRBJ2-3	TGTGCCAGCAGCTTGGACTACGAACCAGATACGCAGTATTTT	CASSLDYEPDTQYF
TRBV5-1	16	TRBD2	-	TRBJ2-3	TGCGCCAGCAGCACCTCGACTAGCGGGGGCACAGATACGCAGTATTTT	CASSTSTSGGTDTQYF
TRBV18	15	TRBD1	-	TRBJ1-4	TGTGCCAGCTCACCAGGGACAGGTACCAATGAAAAACTGTTTTTT	CASSPGTGTNEKLFF
TRBV19	13	-	-	TRBJ2-7	TGTGCCAGATGGGCGGACGGGGCCTACGAGCAGTACTTC	CARWADGAYEQYF
TRBV28	14	TRBD1	-	TRBJ2-7	TGTGCCAGCAGGTACCGGGACAGGGGCCACGAGCAGTACTTC	CASRYRDRGHEQYF
TRBV27	14	TRBD1	-	TRBJ2-7	TGTGCCAGCAGTTTGGACAGGGTCTCCTACGAGCAGTACTTC	CASSLDRVSYEQYF
TRBV19	14	TRBD1	few	TRBJ2-5	TGTGCCAGTGGGGATCTGACAGGGGGCGAGACCCAGTACTTC	CASGDLTGGETQYF
TRBV27	13	-	-	TRBJ1-5	TGTGCCAGCAGTTTACAGGGCGTACAGCCCCAGCATTTT	CASSLQGVQPQHF
TRBV10-3	17	TRBD2	-	TRBJ2-7	TGTGCCATCAGTGACCCGCGAGGGCGGGGGGGGTTCGGTGAGCAGTACTTC	CAISDPRGRGGFGEQYF
TRBV5-1	11	-	-	TRBJ1-4	TGCGCCAGCAGCTTCGATGAAAAACTGTTTTTT	CASSFDEKLFF
TRBV9	15	-	-	TRBJ2-2	TGTGCCAGCAGCGTACAAGGGGGTACGACCGGGGAGCTGTTTTTT	CASSVQGGTTGELFF
TRBV10-1	15	TRBD1	-	TRBJ2-2	TGCGCCAGCTCCCGGGACAGGGGAAAGGCCGGGGAGCTGTTTTTT	CASSRDRGKAGELFF
TRBV7-2	14	TRBD2	-	TRBJ2-5	TGTGCCAGCAGCTCCCGGGGAGGGGAAGAGACCCAGTACTTC	CASSSRGGEETQYF
TRBV27	17	TRBD1	-	TRBJ1-5	TGTGCCAGCAGAACGCAAGGGACAGGGGTTTCCAATCAGCCCCAGCATTTT	CASRTQGTGVSNQPQHF
TRBV13	15	-	few	TRBJ2-7	TGTGCCAGCAGCTTAGGCCGCGTTCGCTCCTACGAGCAGTACTTC	CASSLGRVRSYEQYF
TRBV6-1	14	-	-	TRBJ1-5	TGTGCCAGCAGTGAGTCCCCCCAGGTGCAGCCCCAGCATTTT	CASSESPQVQPQHF
TRBV5-4	13	TRBD2	-	TRBJ2-3	TGTGCCGGCCGTGCCGGGGGGGCAGATACGCAGTATTTT	CAGRAGGADTQYF
TRBV5-1	14	TRBD1	-	TRBJ1-2	TGCGCCAGCAGCTTGGACAGGGGGGACTATGGCTACACCTTC	CASSLDRGDYGYTF
TRBV14	16	-	-	TRBJ1-1	TGTGCCAGCAGCCAAGATCTACACCCTTCGGGGACTGAAGCTTTCTTT	CASSQDLHPSGTEAFF
TRBV18	12	-	once	TRBJ1-1	TGTGCCAGCTCACCCAGAAACACTGAAGCTTTCTTT	CASSPRNTEAFF
TRBV9	15	TRBD2	-	TRBJ2-5	TGTGCCAGCAGCGTAGAAGCGGGGGGACAAGAGACCCAGTACTTC	CASSVEAGGQETQYF
TRBV4-3	14	-	once	TRBJ1-1	TGCGCCAGCAGCCAAGGACAGGTGCGCACTGAAGCTTTCTTT	CASSQGQVRTEAFF
TRBV27	14	TRBD1	-	TRBJ1-1	TGTGCCAGCAGTTTACAAGGGACAGGCACTGAAGCTTTCTTT	CASSLQGTGTEAFF
TRBV10-1	15	TRBD1	-	TRBJ2-1	TGCGCCAGCAGCCCGTCCGGGACAGGGGAGAATGAGCAGTTCTTC	CASSPSGTGENEQFF
TRBV2	14	TRBD2	-	TRBJ2-4	TGTGCCAGCACGGCTAGCGGGCCCCAGGGGATTCAGTACTTC	CASTASGPQGIQYF
TRBV18	19	-	-	TRBJ2-7	TGTGCCAGCTCACCGGGTCTCCTTGGCAGGGACGGGAGATCTTACGAGCAGTACTTC	CASSPGLLGRDGRSYEQYF
TRBV5-5	14	TRBD1	-	TRBJ2-7	TGTGCCAGCAGCTTGAACAGGGGGAATTACGAGCAGTACTTC	CASSLNRGNYEQYF
TRBV28	13	-	-	TRBJ1-1	TGTGCCAGCAGCCTCGGAAGGGGCACTGAAGCTTTCTTT	CASSLGRGTEAFF
TRBV18	14	-	-	TRBJ1-2	TGTGCCAGCTCACCGGGGATACAGGGAACTGGCTACACCTTC	CASSPGIQGTGYTF